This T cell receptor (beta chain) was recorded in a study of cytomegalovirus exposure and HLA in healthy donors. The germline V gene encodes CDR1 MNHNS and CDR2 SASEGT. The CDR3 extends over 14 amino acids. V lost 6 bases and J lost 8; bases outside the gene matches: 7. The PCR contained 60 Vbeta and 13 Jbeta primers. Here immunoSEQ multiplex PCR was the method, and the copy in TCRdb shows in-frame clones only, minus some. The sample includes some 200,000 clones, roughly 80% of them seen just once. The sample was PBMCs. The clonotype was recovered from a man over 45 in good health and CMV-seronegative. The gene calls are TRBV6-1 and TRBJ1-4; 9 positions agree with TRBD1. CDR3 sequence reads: CASRVTGGGEKLFF. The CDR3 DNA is TGTGCCAGCAGAGTGACAGGGGGAGGAGAAAAACTGTTTTTT.